This section outlines one TCR beta chain sequence together with its context. Vbeta (60) and Jbeta (13) primers were used in the PCR. The data were produced by immunoSEQ multiplex PCR, yet TCRdb's version contains in-frame clones alone and is incomplete. Of about 160,000 clones listed, 65% to 80% are singletons. The data belong to a study of cytomegalovirus exposure and HLA in healthy donors. This CDR3 is built from 19 residues. Germline CDR1 is MGHRA and CDR2 is YSYEKL. V shed 0 bases, J shed 2 bases, and the junction held 13 bases outside the gene matches. The sequence was obtained from a woman in her forties in good health and CMV-seropositive. V usage is TRBV4-1 and J usage is TRBJ1-5; 7 nucleotides line up with TRBD1. The specimen was PBMCs. The CDR3 protein is CASSQDGDRILTRNQPQHF. The CDR3 nucleotides are TGCGCCAGCAGCCAAGATGGGGACAGAATATTAACACGCAATCAGCCCCAGCATTTT.